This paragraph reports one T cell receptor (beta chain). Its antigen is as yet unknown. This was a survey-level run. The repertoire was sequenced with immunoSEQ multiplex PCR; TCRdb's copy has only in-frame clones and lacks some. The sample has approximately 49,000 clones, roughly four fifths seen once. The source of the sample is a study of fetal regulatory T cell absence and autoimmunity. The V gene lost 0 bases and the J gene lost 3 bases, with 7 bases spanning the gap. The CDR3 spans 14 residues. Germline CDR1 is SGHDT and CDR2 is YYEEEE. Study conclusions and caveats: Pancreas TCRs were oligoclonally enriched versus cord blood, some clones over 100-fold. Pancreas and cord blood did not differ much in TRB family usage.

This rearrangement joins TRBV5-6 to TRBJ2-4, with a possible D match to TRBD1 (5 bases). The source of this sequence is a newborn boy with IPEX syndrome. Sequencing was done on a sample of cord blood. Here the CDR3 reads CASSLGGGKNIQYF. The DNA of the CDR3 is TGTGCCAGCAGCTTGGGGGGCGGCAAAAACATTCAGTACTTC. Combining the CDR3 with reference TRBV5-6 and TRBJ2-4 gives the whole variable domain DAGVTQSPTHLIKTRGQQVTLRCSPKSGHDTVSWYQQALGQGPQFIFQYYEEEERQRGNFPDRFSGHQFPNYSSELNVNALLLGDSALYLCASSLGGGKNIQYFGAGTRLSVL.